One and the same sample provided the 25 T cell receptor beta chains below, sequenced in a study of immune evolution from preneoplasia to lung adenocarcinoma. Libraries were prepared by immunoSEQ multiplex PCR; TCRdb keeps only in-frame clonotypes and omits some of them. Altogether approximately 7,200 clones are present, around 85% being singletons, with the ten largest covering about 2.5%. The sample taken for sequencing was FFPE minimally invasive lung adenocarcinoma tissue. Receptors were obtained from a person of 80 years or more with lung adenocarcinoma.

The chain couples TRBV19 to TRBJ2-3; D is undetermined. V lost 3 bases, J lost 0 bases, and 10 bases lay in between. This CDR3 has 15 amino acids. Germline CDR1 reads LNHDA; CDR2 reads SQIVND (reference sequence). The chain's CDR3 is CASSMGPSSTDTQYF. DNA of the CDR3: TGTGCCAGTAGTATGGGTCCATCTAGCACAGATACGCAGTATTTT.

This chain connects TRBV10-3 to TRBJ2-7; maybe TRBD2 (7 bases). Germline V gives CDR1 ENHRY, CDR2 SYGVKD. Between the trimmed V and J ends, which lost 4 bases and 5 bases, there was a span of 15 bases. This CDR3 has 14 amino acids. The CDR3 bases are TGTGCCATCAGTGTAGGGGGGGCCCTGGACGAGCAGTACTTC. The encoded protein is CAISVGGALDEQYF.

The chain has TRBV7-9 and TRBJ2-7, with 8 nucleotides matching TRBD1. V lost 3 bases to trimming and J lost 0 bases; unmatched junction nucleotides: 7. Germline values: CDR1 SEHNR, CDR2 FQNEAQ (reference sequence). The CDR3 totals 16 residues. The CDR3 region is CASSFPTGTGSYEQYF. The CDR3 coding sequence is TGTGCCAGCAGCTTTCCTACCGGGACAGGCTCCTACGAGCAGTACTTC.

This chain uses TRBV30 with TRBJ1-2, with D unclear. V was clipped by 0 bases and J by 4 bases, with 9 bases between them. CDR3 length equals 13 residues. The germline CDR1 and CDR2 sequences are GTSNPN and SVGIG (reference sequence). The CDR3 nucleotides read TGTGCCTGGAGTGTAAGCTCGCTCTATGGCTACACCTTC. The encoded protein is CAWSVSSLYGYTF. The full variable domain, completed using reference TRBV30 and TRBJ1-2, is SQTIHQWPATLVQPVGSPLSLECTVEGTSNPNLYWYRQAAGRGLQLLFYSVGIGQISSEVPQNLSASRPQDRQFILSSKKLLLSDSGFYLCAWSVSSLYGYTFGSGTRLTVV.

The V and J genes are TRBV19 and TRBJ1-5, with D uncertain. Germline-derived CDR1 and CDR2 are LNHDA and SQIVND (reference sequence). The CDR3 covers 12 residues. Trimming stripped 0 bases from V and 4 bases from J, with 1 base between. CDR3: CASSIENQPQHF. The CDR3 coding sequence is TGTGCCAGTAGTATAGAGAATCAGCCCCAGCATTTT. The full variable domain, completed using reference TRBV19 and TRBJ1-5, is DGGITQSPKYLFRKEGQNVTLSCEQNLNHDAMYWYRQDPGQGLRLIYYSQIVNDFQKGDIAEGYSVSREKKESFPLTVTSAQKNPTAFYLCASSIENQPQHFGDGTRLSIL.

This chain connects TRBV10-2 to TRBJ1-4; 10 bases agree with TRBD1. This CDR3 region has 17 residues. V lost 3 bases to trimming and J lost 7 bases; unmatched junction nucleotides: 11. CDR1 and CDR2 (germline): WSHSY, SAAADI. CDR3: CASSDWTGGSRAEKLFF. For the CDR3, the DNA is TGCGCCAGCAGTGACTGGACAGGGGGATCTCGGGCTGAAAAACTGTTTTTT.

The sample holds a few counts of this clone. The gene calls are TRBV10-2 and TRBJ1-2; perhaps TRBD1 as D (5 bases). V was shortened by 3 bases and J by 4 bases, with 12 bases between the two germline ends. CDR1 and CDR2 (germline): WSHSY, SAAADI. The CDR3 sequence is 14 residues long. CDR3 loop: CASSEWEGRYGYTF. In nucleotides, the CDR3 is TGCGCCAGCAGTGAATGGGAGGGGCGCTATGGCTACACCTTC.

The CDR3 DNA follows: TGTGCCACCAGCAGAGCCAACGAGCAGTACTTC. Translating it yields CATSRANEQYF. J is TRBJ2-7 and V is TRBV15; no reliable D call. This CDR3 spans 11 amino acids. Germline V gives CDR1 LNHNV, CDR2 YYDKDF (reference sequence). V gave up 1 base and J gave up 5 bases, with 3 bases separating them.

V usage is TRBV2 and J usage is TRBJ1-4, with D uncertain. Germline lookup yields CDR1 SNHLY and CDR2 FYNNEI. There are 14 residues in the CDR3. Trimming removed 6 bases at V and 0 bases at J, with 8 bases between. The CDR3 nucleotides read TGTGCCAGCAGGGATAGTGCAACTAATGAAAAACTGTTTTTT. Its translation: CASRDSATNEKLFF.

This chain uses TRBV30 with TRBJ2-4; tentatively, D is TRBD1 or TRBD2 (6 bases each). Trimming removed 3 bases from V and 0 bases from J, with 15 bases in between. This CDR3 has 16 residues. Germline loops: CDR1 GTSNPN, CDR2 SVGIG (reference sequence). The CDR3 loop is CAWSGGGRLAKNIQYF. The CDR3 DNA follows: TGTGCCTGGAGCGGAGGGGGAAGGCTAGCCAAAAACATTCAGTACTTC.

V is TRBV29-1 and J is TRBJ1-1; D gene ambiguous. CDR1 is SQVTM and CDR2 is ANQGSEA in the germline V gene. The CDR3 consists of 11 residues. Trimming left V 5 bases short and J 1 base short, with 5 bases between. CDR3 sequence: CSVLENTEAFF. The CDR3 coding sequence is TGCAGCGTTCTAGAGAACACTGAAGCTTTCTTT.

This clone was seen a handful of times. The chain has TRBV7-6 and TRBJ2-7; TRBD1 aligns across 9 bases. Per the germline V gene, CDR1 is SGHVS and CDR2 is FNYEAQ. V lost 4 bases to trimming and J lost 2 bases; unmatched junction nucleotides: 9. The CDR3 extends over 16 amino acids. CDR3 amino acids: CASSSEGTGITYEQYF. CDR3 nucleotides: TGTGCCAGCAGCTCCGAGGGGACAGGGATCACCTACGAGCAGTACTTC.

V gene TRBV4-2 combines with J gene TRBJ2-3, with unresolved D. V lost 0 bases and J 0 bases, leaving 10 bases between the germline ends. Germline V gives CDR1 LGHNA, CDR2 YNFKEQ. This CDR3 is built from 16 residues. This CDR3 is CASSQDLVVSTDTQYF. The CDR3 nucleotides are TGTGCCAGCAGCCAAGACCTTGTGGTTAGCACAGATACGCAGTATTTT.

The rearrangement links TRBV19 to TRBJ1-5; D gene uncertain. V lost 7 bases to trimming and J lost 0 bases, with 13 bases between them. CDR1 and CDR2 from the germline V gene are LNHDA and SQIVND (reference sequence). The CDR3 is made up of 15 amino acids. The CDR3 sequence: CASTRDTNSNQPQHF. CDR3 DNA sequence: TGTGCCAGTACCCGAGACACCAATAGCAATCAGCCCCAGCATTTT.

The rearrangement links TRBV29-1 to TRBJ1-2; 10 bases fit TRBD1. The CDR3 has 11 residues. Germline CDR1 SQVTM, CDR2 ANQGSEA. J lost 7 bases, V lost 7 bases, and 3 bases had no gene match. This CDR3 is CSERTGGGYTF. The CDR3 coding sequence is TGCAGCGAACGGACAGGGGGTGGCTACACCTTC.

V and J are TRBV4-2 and TRBJ2-7; D call uncertain. Trimming removed 7 bases at V and 3 bases at J, with 13 bases between. Germline V gives CDR1 LGHNA, CDR2 YNFKEQ. The CDR3 loop spans 13 amino acids. The CDR3 region has the DNA TGTGCCAGCAAGGCAGAAGGATTCTACGAGCAGTACTTC. Its translation: CASKAEGFYEQYF.

The rearrangement uses TRBV7-9 and TRBJ2-7; no clear D. Trimming shortened V by 4 bases and J by 3 bases, and 10 bases separated the two germline ends. CDR1 and CDR2 from the germline V gene are SEHNR and FQNEAQ (reference sequence). The CDR3 length is 13 residues. DNA of the CDR3: TGTGCCAGCAGCTCGGCCGGTCTCTACGAGCAGTACTTC. It codes for CASSSAGLYEQYF.

There are a few counts of this clone. This sequence joins TRBV27 and TRBJ2-1; D is uncertain. Germline V CDR1 and CDR2: MNHEY, SMNVEV (reference sequence). The ends were cut back, 8 bases at V and 8 bases at J, with 22 bases in the middle. CDR3 length: 15 residues. The CDR3 DNA reads TGTGCCAGCCCGGTAATTAGGGTTTACCTTCATGAGCAGTTCTTC. Translation: CASPVIRVYLHEQFF.

The CDR3 DNA reads as TGTGCCAGTAGTACCCGGGGGAATACAGATACGCAGTATTTT. It translates to CASSTRGNTDTQYF. This chain connects TRBV19 to TRBJ2-3; D is possibly TRBD2 (6 bases). Germline V CDR1 and CDR2: LNHDA, SQIVND (reference sequence). The CDR3 covers 14 residues. With 4 bases removed from V and 3 bases from J, the gap between germline ends came to 11 bases.

The gene calls are TRBV2 and TRBJ2-3, with D hard to call. CDR1 is SNHLY and CDR2 is FYNNEI in the germline V gene. This CDR3 has 13 residues. Trimming removed 9 bases at V and 2 bases at J, with 12 bases between. The CDR3 coding sequence is TGTGCCAGGAGAGCGTACACCACAGATACGCAGTATTTT. Translated: CARRAYTTDTQYF.

The chain couples TRBV18 to TRBJ1-6; D unresolved. Trimming removed 3 bases from V and 14 bases from J, with 20 bases in between. The germline V gene has CDR1 KGHSH and CDR2 LQKENI. The CDR3 loop spans 15 amino acids. In nucleotides, the CDR3 is TGTGCCAGCTCACCTTCCGGGTCAGGCGTTAGGACCCTCCACTTT. This encodes CASSPSGSGVRTLHF.

The chain has TRBV30 and TRBJ2-1; possibly TRBD2 for D (6 bases). The CDR3 is made up of 13 amino acids. V was shortened by 6 bases and J by 6 bases, with 15 bases between the two germline ends. Germline CDR1 reads GTSNPN; CDR2 reads SVGIG (reference sequence). Here the CDR3 DNA reads TGTGCCTGTCCCGGGACTCGGCCCAATGAGCAGTTCTTC. Protein product: CACPGTRPNEQFF. Full variable domain (rest looked up from reference TRBV30 and TRBJ2-1): SQTIHQWPATLVQPVGSPLSLECTVEGTSNPNLYWYRQAAGRGLQLLFYSVGIGQISSEVPQNLSASRPQDRQFILSSKKLLLSDSGFYLCACPGTRPNEQFFGPGTRLTVL.

A remark on this clone: The junction does not match germline at one end; this may be a read error. The rearrangement uses TRBV2 and TRBJ1-2; 8 nucleotides agree with TRBD1. CDR1 is SNHLY and CDR2 is FYNNEI in the germline V gene. The CDR3 runs 15 residues. The CDR3 region has the DNA TGTGCCAGCAGGGAAGGACAGGGATTCAACTATGGCTACACCTTC. It specifies CASREGQGFNYGYTF.

The genes are TRBV9 and TRBJ2-4; possibly TRBD1 for D (6 bases). The ends were cut back, 4 bases at V and 6 bases at J, with 14 bases in the middle. CDR3 size: 14 residues. From germline, CDR1 is SGDLS and CDR2 YYNGEE. The CDR3 protein is CASSLRGTSNIQYF. In nucleotides, the CDR3 is TGTGCCAGCAGCCTTAGGGGGACCTCAAACATTCAGTACTTC.

The chain uses TRBV20-1 and TRBJ2-1; no reliable D call. This CDR3 region has 11 residues. The ends were cut back, 3 bases at V and 9 bases at J, with 9 bases in the middle. Germline CDR1 and CDR2: DFQATT and SNEGSKA (reference sequence). The DNA of the CDR3 is TGCAGTGCTAGTGTCGGTGGTGAGCAGTTCTTC. It is translated as CSASVGGEQFF.